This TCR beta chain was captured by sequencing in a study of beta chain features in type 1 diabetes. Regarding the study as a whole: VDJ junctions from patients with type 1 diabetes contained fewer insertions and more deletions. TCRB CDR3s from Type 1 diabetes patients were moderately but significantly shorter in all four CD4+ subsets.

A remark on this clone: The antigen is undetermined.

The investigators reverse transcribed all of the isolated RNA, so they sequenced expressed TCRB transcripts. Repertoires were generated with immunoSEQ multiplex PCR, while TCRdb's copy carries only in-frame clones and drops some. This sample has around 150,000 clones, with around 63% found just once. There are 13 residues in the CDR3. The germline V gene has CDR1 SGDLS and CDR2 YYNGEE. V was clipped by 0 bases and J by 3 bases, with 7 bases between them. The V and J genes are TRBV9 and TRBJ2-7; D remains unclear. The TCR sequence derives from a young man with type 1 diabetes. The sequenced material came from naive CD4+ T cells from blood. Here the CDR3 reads CASSVAPGYEQYF. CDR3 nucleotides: TGTGCCAGCAGCGTAGCGCCAGGCTACGAGCAGTACTTC.